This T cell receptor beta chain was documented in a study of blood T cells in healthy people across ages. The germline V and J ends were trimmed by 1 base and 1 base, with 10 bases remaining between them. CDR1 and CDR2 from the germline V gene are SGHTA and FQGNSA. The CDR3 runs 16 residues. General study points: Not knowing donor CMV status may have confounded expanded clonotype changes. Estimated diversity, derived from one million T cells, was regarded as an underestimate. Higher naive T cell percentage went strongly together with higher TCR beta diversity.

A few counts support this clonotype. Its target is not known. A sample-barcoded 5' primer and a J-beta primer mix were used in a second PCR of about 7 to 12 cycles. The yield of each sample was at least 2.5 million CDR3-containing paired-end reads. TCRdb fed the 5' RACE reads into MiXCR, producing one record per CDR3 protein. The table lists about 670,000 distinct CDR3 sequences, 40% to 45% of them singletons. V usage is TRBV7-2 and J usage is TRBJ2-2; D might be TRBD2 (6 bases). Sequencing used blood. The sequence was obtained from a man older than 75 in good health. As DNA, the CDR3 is TGTGCCAGCAGCTTAGAAGGCGGGGTGAACACCGGGGAGCTGTTTTTT. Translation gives CASSLEGGVNTGELFF.